This paragraph reports one TCR beta chain. Sample treatment: around 19 received Ad26.COV2.S at low or high dose, single or two shots; about 5 received placebo; per-sample allocation not given. Material that was analyzed had been drawn on day 63 after the first vaccine or placebo injection. This table comes from immunoSEQ multiplex PCR, and its TCRdb copy is limited to in-frame clones, with some not included. Here the sample spans 500,000 or so clones, roughly nine tenths being singletons. These data originate in a study of Ad26.COV2.S vaccination and SARS-CoV-2 variants. The CDR3 extends over 13 amino acids. V lost 5 bases and J lost 6, with 11 bases in between.

This receptor was taken from a person aged 18-65 years who received the Ad26.COV2.S COVID-19 vaccine or a placebo. Sequenced material: peripheral blood, taken in a trial of Ad26.COV2.S vaccine versus placebo. This chain connects TRBV12-3 or TRBV12-4 to TRBJ1-5; TRBD1 is a possible D gene (5 bases). CDR3: CASSAPGGQPQHF. As DNA, the CDR3 is TGTGCCAGCAGTGCTCCCGGGGGTCAGCCCCAGCATTTT.